The T cell receptor (beta chain) described here comes from a study of blood T cell repertoires in COVID-19. Methods used by the authors: Amplification from reference gene primers served as the basis for estimated nucleated cell counts. Libraries were prepared by immunoSEQ multiplex PCR; TCRdb keeps only in-frame clonotypes and omits some of them. D and trimming come from the DNA, and the V and J calls and clone size come from that table. The top ten clones hold roughly 21% of a sample with under 130,000 clones, about 75% of them seen once. This CDR3 comprises 16 residues. V was cut by 0 bases and J by 7 bases, with 18 bases left in between. Germline values: CDR1 MNHEY, CDR2 SVGAGI.

V gene TRBV6-5 combines with J gene TRBJ1-1; unclear D gene. This receptor was obtained from a woman aged 65 to 85 with acute or convalescent COVID-19. Sequencing used peripheral blood. In DNA form, the CDR3 reads TGTGCCAGCAGTTACTCTCCCTCGGGAGCCCGTAGTGAAGCTTTCTTT. It codes for CASSYSPSGARSEAFF.